These T cell receptor beta chains were read from a single sample in a study of shared clonotypes between healthy human individuals. Only in-frame clones appear in the TCRdb table, and some are missing; sequencing was by immunoSEQ multiplex PCR. The profile shows roughly 500,000 clones, over 75% of them singletons. Sequences were obtained from PBMCs. All receptors come from a woman aged 40 to 55 in good health. Some clones in this sample may be carry-over from other donors' samples. Both conserved end residues are part of each CDR3. The order of the fields is clone size, J gene, D gene, V gene, CDR3 protein, CDR3 DNA. A D gene is named only where the DNA matches it firmly. Expanded clones are given a class, and other clones once, few, many or no size at all.

clone_size: many
j_call: TRBJ1-4
d_call: TRBD1
v_call: TRBV7-9
cdr3_aa: CASSPSFTGDPTNEKLFF
cdr3_nt: TGTGCCAGCAGCCCGTCGTTTACAGGGGATCCAACTAATGAAAAACTGTTTTTT

clone_size: -
j_call: TRBJ2-2
d_call: -
v_call: TRBV19
cdr3_aa: CASHIDGSGELFF
cdr3_nt: TGTGCCAGCCATATTGATGGGTCCGGGGAGCTGTTTTTT

clone_size: -
j_call: TRBJ2-7
d_call: TRBD2
v_call: TRBV19
cdr3_aa: CASRPTSGSGHEQYF
cdr3_nt: TGTGCCAGTAGACCTACTAGCGGGAGCGGCCACGAGCAGTACTTC

clone_size: -
j_call: TRBJ2-1
d_call: -
v_call: TRBV29-1
cdr3_aa: CSVMTLYNEQFF
cdr3_nt: TGCAGCGTTATGACACTTTACAATGAGCAGTTCTTC

clone_size: -
j_call: TRBJ2-2
d_call: TRBD2
v_call: TRBV7-2
cdr3_aa: CASSGGTMSTGELFF
cdr3_nt: TGTGCCAGCAGCGGCGGGACTATGAGCACCGGGGAGCTGTTTTTT

clone_size: once
j_call: TRBJ2-1
d_call: -
v_call: TRBV11-2
cdr3_aa: CASSPFEGPYNEQFF
cdr3_nt: TGTGCCAGCAGCCCCTTCGAAGGCCCCTACAATGAGCAGTTCTTC

clone_size: once
j_call: TRBJ2-7
d_call: TRBD2
v_call: TRBV27
cdr3_aa: CASAEERDSYEQYF
cdr3_nt: TGTGCCAGCGCGGAAGAGCGGGATAGCTACGAGCAGTACTTC

clone_size: -
j_call: TRBJ2-5
d_call: TRBD1
v_call: TRBV7-6
cdr3_aa: CASSRATGREETQYF
cdr3_nt: TGTGCCAGCAGCCGTGCGACAGGGCGGGAAGAGACCCAGTACTTC

clone_size: -
j_call: TRBJ2-5
d_call: -
v_call: TRBV15
cdr3_aa: CAISRDKSSYTYQETQYF
cdr3_nt: TGTGCCATCAGCAGAGATAAGAGCTCCTATACGTACCAAGAGACTCAGTACTTC

clone_size: -
j_call: TRBJ2-6
d_call: -
v_call: TRBV5-6
cdr3_aa: CASSSLGASSGANVLTF
cdr3_nt: TGTGCCAGCAGCTCCCTCGGGGCTAGCTCTGGGGCCAACGTCCTGACTTTC

clone_size: -
j_call: TRBJ2-3
d_call: TRBD1
v_call: TRBV9
cdr3_aa: CASSLGQGSDTQYF
cdr3_nt: TGTGCCAGCAGCCTGGGACAGGGATCAGATACGCAGTATTTT

clone_size: -
j_call: TRBJ2-1
d_call: TRBD2
v_call: TRBV5-5
cdr3_aa: CASSEETSPYNEQFF
cdr3_nt: TGTGCCAGCAGCGAGGAGACTAGCCCCTACAATGAGCAGTTCTTC

clone_size: -
j_call: TRBJ2-3
d_call: -
v_call: TRBV7-9
cdr3_aa: CASSFFQDTQYF
cdr3_nt: TGTGCCAGCAGCTTTTTCCAAGATACGCAGTATTTT